This TCR beta chain was found in a study of blood T cell repertoires in COVID-19. Looking at the study overall: PBMCs, B-cell-depleted T cells, or T cells provided the cDNA or gDNA that made up the material.

Only a few counts were recorded for this clone. In the authors' methods: Cell counts per sample came from amplifying reference gene primers. Clones were read by immunoSEQ multiplex PCR, and TCRdb kept only the in-frame ones, dropping some. V, J and clone size were drawn from that table, and D and trimming were deduced from the DNA. The repertoire holds 200,000 or so clones, with 80% to 90% as singletons. Sequenced input: peripheral blood. The clonotype originates from a man in his 70s with active or convalescent COVID-19.

The CDR3 coding sequence is TGTGCCATCAGTGAGTTAGCGGGGTTCCACTACGAGCAGTACTTC. Protein sequence: CAISELAGFHYEQYF. This chain joins TRBV10-3 and TRBJ2-7; 8 bases align to TRBD2. This CDR3 spans 15 amino acids. Germline trimming cut 1 base from V and 3 bases from J; bases unmatched to any gene: 5. Germline V gives CDR1 ENHRY, CDR2 SYGVKD.